This T cell receptor beta chain was documented in a study of T cell responses to AZD1222 COVID-19 vaccine. Study observations and caveats: Repertoire collection took place solely once the T cell response had peaked.

TCRdb's table, derived via immunoSEQ multiplex PCR, lists solely in-frame clones and lacks some. In the table there are more than 100,000 clones, roughly 91% of which are singletons. As to this clone: Its antigen is still unknown.

J gave up 1 base and V 6 bases, and 3 bases lay outside the gene matches. CDR3 length equals 13 residues. The clonotype originates from an adult in good health. The V gene is TRBV12-3 or TRBV12-4, the J gene TRBJ2-7; TRBD1 agrees at 7 bases. This material consisted of peripheral blood, taken on day 0 of AZD1222 vaccination. This chain's CDR3 is CASRRDRSYEQYF. DNA for the CDR3: TGTGCCAGCAGACGGGACAGATCCTACGAGCAGTACTTC.